The rows below give T cell receptor beta chains drawn from one sample of a study of vaccination and CD4 T cells after COVID-19. No antigen is known for these receptors. TCRdb reanalysed the PCR reads using MiXCR and keeps one entry per CDR3 protein. Of approximately 8,000 distinct CDR3 sequences listed, around 70% are singletons. Material for sequencing was CD4+ T cells from blood, cultured in vitro. Source of these receptors: a human donor who had recovered from COVID-19. The CDR3 runs from the conserved cysteine through the conserved F or W. Fields, in order: CDR3 DNA, CDR3 protein, clone size, V gene, J gene, D gene. A D gene is named only where the DNA matches it firmly. Rows give clone size only sometimes, using once, few, many, or a class for an expanded clone.

DNA: TGTGCCAGTAGTATTCGTGGGACGACTGAGACCCAGTACTTC
CDR3: CASSIRGTTETQYF
size: .
V: TRBV19
J: TRBJ2-5
D: .

DNA: .
CDR3: CASSLNRAGANVLTFGAGWPQHF
size: .
V: TRBV7-3
J: TRBJ1-5
D: .

DNA: TGTGCCAGCAGTTCGCTAGTAAAGACAGGGGATGGCTACACCTTC
CDR3: CASSSLVKTGDGYTF
size: .
V: TRBV2
J: TRBJ1-2
D: TRBD1

DNA: TGCAGTGCTAGAGATCCGGGGTTATCCGGCTACACCTTC
CDR3: CSARDPGLSGYTF
size: .
V: TRBV20-1
J: TRBJ1-2
D: .

DNA: TGTGCCAGCAGCGCGACAGGGACCGAGCAGTACTTC
CDR3: CASSATGTEQYF
size: .
V: TRBV9
J: TRBJ2-7
D: TRBD1

DNA: TGCAGTGCTCCCGACAGGGGGGCATTTTCACCCCTCCACTTT
CDR3: CSAPDRGAFSPLHF
size: few
V: TRBV20-1
J: TRBJ1-6
D: TRBD1

DNA: TGTGCCAGCAGTGAATTACTTGGCTACACCTTC
CDR3: CASSELLGYTF
size: .
V: TRBV6-1
J: TRBJ1-2
D: .

DNA: TGTGCCAGCAGTTACGGGGGTAACTATGGCTACACCTTC
CDR3: CASSYGGNYGYTF
size: once
V: TRBV6-2/TRBV6-3
J: TRBJ1-2
D: .

DNA: TGTGCCAGCAGTTGGTCAAGGGAGAATGAGCAGTTCTTC
CDR3: CASSWSRENEQFF
size: once
V: TRBV6-2/TRBV6-3
J: TRBJ2-1
D: .

DNA: TGTGCCACCACTAAACGACAGAGTTACGAGCAGTACTTC
CDR3: CATTKRQSYEQYF
size: .
V: TRBV24-1
J: TRBJ2-7
D: .

DNA: TGCGCCAGCAGGAGACATAATCGGACGGATAGCAATCAGCCCCAGCATTTT
CDR3: CASRRHNRTDSNQPQHF
size: .
V: TRBV10-1
J: TRBJ1-5
D: .

DNA: TGCAGCGGGAGGACACTTTCTAGCACAGATACGCAGTATTTT
CDR3: CSGRTLSSTDTQYF
size: few
V: TRBV29-1
J: TRBJ2-3
D: .

DNA: TGTGCCAGCAGTTACATAAAAGTCCGGCAGAACACTGAAGCTTTCTTT
CDR3: CASSYIKVRQNTEAFF
size: .
V: TRBV28
J: TRBJ1-1
D: .